These 4 T cell receptor beta chains originate from one sample sequenced in a study of PD-1 blockade in classical Hodgkin lymphoma (dated by TCRdb to the early 2020s). In light of the paper, this sample's time point label describes: cycle 1 day 1 (C1D1), immediately before nivolumab initiation. Every trial patient had relapsed after autologous stem cell transplantation, and cohorts A, B and C differed in prior brentuximab vedotin exposure. Libraries were constructed by the immunoSEQ multiplex PCR assay. Entries here come from immuneACCESS through TCRdb and include only in-frame sequences with V and J called. Some clones fail to appear in such tables; in the studies checked, an unresolved V gene covers under half of the shortfall, and the cause of the remainder is unknown. The sample table shows tens of thousands of clones, and approximately 84% are seen once. About 16% of the sample is held by the ten biggest clonotypes.

Sequencing was performed on peripheral blood mononuclear cells (PBMCs), taken at baseline. Source of these receptors: a human donor with classical Hodgkin lymphoma.

The chain employs TRBV6-5 and TRBJ1-1, with a weak D call TRBD1 (5 bases). V lost 3 bases, J lost 7 bases, and 21 bases lay in between. The CDR3 runs to 16 residues. Per the germline V gene, CDR1 is MNHEY and CDR2 is SVGAGI. CDR3 protein: CASSYRTDNPGDEAFF. The CDR3 coding sequence is TGTGCCAGCAGTTATAGGACGGACAACCCTGGTGATGAAGCTTTCTTT.

The chain combines TRBV5-4 with TRBJ1-3; 10 bases are shared with TRBD1. This CDR3 spans 16 amino acids. Germline V gene lookup returns CDR1 SGHNT and CDR2 YYREEE (reference sequence). The ends lost 4 bases at V and 2 bases at J; junction bases unmatched: 6. The CDR3 loop is CASSTGGTGAGNTIYF. CDR3 coding DNA: TGTGCCAGCAGCACTGGTGGGACAGGGGCTGGAAACACCATATATTTT.

This clone was counted between two and nine times. This sequence joins TRBV5-5 and TRBJ2-1, with TRBD2 as a possible D gene (5 bases). V was shortened by 3 bases and J by 3 bases, with 22 bases between the two germline ends. The CDR3 covers 18 residues. Germline values: CDR1 SGHKS, CDR2 YYEKEE (reference sequence). The CDR3: CASSWENQAALVYNEQFF. The CDR3 nucleotides read TGTGCCAGCAGCTGGGAGAATCAGGCGGCCCTTGTCTACAATGAGCAGTTCTTC.

Notes on this clone: Germline is not matched at one junction end, which may reflect a read error. Other DNA sequences in this specimen translate into the identical CDR3. The chain recombines TRBV6-6 with TRBJ2-7; D gene ambiguous. The germline gives CDR1 MNHNY, CDR2 SVGAGI (reference sequence). CDR3 length: 14 residues. The CDR3 loop is CASSYGGTGYEQYF. In nucleotides, the CDR3 is TGCGCCAGCAGTTACGGCGGAACTGGCTACGAGCAGTACTTC.